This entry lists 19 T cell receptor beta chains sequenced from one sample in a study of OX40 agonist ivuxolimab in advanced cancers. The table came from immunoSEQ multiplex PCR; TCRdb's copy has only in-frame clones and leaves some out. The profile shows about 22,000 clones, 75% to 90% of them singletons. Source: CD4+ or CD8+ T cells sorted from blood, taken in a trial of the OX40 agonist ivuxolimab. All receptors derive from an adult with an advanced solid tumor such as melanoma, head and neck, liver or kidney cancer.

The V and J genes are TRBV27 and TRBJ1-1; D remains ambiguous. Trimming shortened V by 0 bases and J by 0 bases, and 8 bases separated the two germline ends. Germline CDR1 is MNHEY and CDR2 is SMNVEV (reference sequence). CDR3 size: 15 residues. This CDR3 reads CASSLSLQLNTEAFF. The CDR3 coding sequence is TGTGCCAGCAGTTTATCGCTACAGCTGAACACTGAAGCTTTCTTT.

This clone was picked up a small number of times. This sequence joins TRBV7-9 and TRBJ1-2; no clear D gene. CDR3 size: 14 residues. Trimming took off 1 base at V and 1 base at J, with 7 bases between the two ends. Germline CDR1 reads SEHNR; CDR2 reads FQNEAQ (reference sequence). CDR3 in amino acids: CASSLGTVNYGYTF. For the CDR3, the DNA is TGTGCCAGCAGCTTAGGCACGGTTAACTATGGCTACACCTTC.

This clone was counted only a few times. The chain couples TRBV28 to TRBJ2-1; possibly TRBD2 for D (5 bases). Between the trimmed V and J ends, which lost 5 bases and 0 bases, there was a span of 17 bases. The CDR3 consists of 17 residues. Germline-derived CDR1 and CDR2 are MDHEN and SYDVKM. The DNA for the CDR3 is TGTGCCAGCAGTAATTCTAGGACTTCGGTCTCCTACAATGAGCAGTTCTTC. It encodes CASSNSRTSVSYNEQFF.

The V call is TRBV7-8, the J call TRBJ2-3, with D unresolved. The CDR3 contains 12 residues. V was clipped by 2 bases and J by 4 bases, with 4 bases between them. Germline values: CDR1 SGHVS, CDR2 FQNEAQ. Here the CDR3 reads CASSLRADTQYF. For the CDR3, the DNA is TGTGCCAGCAGCTTAAGGGCAGATACGCAGTATTTT.

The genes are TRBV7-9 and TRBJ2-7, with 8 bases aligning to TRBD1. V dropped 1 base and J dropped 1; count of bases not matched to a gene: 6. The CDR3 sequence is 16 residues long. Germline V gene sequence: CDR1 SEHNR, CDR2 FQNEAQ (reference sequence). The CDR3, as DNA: TGTGCCAGCAGCTTAGAGGCCTGGACAGGGTCCTACGAGCAGTACTTC. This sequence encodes CASSLEAWTGSYEQYF.

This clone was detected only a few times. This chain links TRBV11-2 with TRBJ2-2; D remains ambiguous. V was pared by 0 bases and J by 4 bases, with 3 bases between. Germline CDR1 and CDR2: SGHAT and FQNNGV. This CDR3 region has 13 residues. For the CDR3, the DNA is TGTGCCAGCAGCTTAGACTTCACCGGGGAGCTGTTTTTT. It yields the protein CASSLDFTGELFF.

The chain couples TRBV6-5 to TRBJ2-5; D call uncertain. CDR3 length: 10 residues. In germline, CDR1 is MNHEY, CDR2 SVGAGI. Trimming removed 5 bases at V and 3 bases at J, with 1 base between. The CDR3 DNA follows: TGTGCCAGCAGTAAAGAGACCCAGTACTTC. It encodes CASSKETQYF.

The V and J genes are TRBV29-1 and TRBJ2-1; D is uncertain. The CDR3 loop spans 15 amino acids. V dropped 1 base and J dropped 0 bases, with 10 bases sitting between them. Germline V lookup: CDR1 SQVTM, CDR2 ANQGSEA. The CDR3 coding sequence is TGCAGCGTTGAAGGGTGGACCGCCTCCTACAATGAGCAGTTCTTC. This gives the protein CSVEGWTASYNEQFF.

CDR3 sequence (DNA): TGTGCCAGCAGCTTGGATGGCGGGACTGGAGATACGCAGTATTTT. It translates to CASSLDGGTGDTQYF. The V and J genes are TRBV5-8 and TRBJ2-3, with a possible D match to TRBD2 (6 bases). Germline values: CDR1 SGHTS, CDR2 YDEGEE. The germline V and J ends were trimmed by 0 bases and 5 bases, with 13 bases remaining between them. The CDR3 extends over 15 amino acids.

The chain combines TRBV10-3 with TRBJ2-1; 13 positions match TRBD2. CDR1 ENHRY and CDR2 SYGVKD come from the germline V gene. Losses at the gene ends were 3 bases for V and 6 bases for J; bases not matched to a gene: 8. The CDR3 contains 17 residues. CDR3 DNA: TGTGCCATCAGTGATCCAGGGACTAGCGGGACTTCCAATGAGCAGTTCTTC. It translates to CAISDPGTSGTSNEQFF.

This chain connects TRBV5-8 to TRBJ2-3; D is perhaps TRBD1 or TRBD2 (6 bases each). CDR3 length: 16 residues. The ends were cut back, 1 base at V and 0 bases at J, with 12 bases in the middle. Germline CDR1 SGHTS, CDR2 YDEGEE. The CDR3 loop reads CASSLYGGLSTDTQYF. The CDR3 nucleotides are TGTGCCAGCAGCTTGTATGGGGGGCTAAGCACAGATACGCAGTATTTT.

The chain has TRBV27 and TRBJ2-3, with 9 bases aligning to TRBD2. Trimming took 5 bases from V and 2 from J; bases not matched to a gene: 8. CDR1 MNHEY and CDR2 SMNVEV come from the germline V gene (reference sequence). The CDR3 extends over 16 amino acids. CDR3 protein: CASSIGLATHTDTQYF. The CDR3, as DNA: TGTGCCAGCAGTATCGGACTAGCGACCCACACAGATACGCAGTATTTT.

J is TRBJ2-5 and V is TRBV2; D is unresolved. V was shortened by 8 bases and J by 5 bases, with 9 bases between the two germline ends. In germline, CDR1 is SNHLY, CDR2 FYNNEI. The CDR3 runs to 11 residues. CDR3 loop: CASLFAETQYF. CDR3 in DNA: TGTGCCAGCCTTTTTGCGGAGACCCAGTACTTC.

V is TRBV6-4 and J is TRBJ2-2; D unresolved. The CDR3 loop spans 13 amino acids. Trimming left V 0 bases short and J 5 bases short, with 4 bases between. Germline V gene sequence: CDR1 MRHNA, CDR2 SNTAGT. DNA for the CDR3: TGTGCCAGCAGTGACTCGGGAACCGGGGAGCTGTTTTTT. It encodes CASSDSGTGELFF.

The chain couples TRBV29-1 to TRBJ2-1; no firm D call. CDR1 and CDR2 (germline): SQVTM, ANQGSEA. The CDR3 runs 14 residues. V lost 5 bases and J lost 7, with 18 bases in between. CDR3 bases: TGCAGCGTTCTAAAACCATTTACTGAGAATGAGCAGTTCTTC. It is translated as CSVLKPFTENEQFF.

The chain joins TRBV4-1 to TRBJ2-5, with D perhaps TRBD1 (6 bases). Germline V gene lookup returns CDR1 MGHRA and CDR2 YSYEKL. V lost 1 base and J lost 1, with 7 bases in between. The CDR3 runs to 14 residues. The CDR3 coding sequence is TGCGCCAGCAGCCAAGGGACAGCCCAAGAGACCCAGTACTTC. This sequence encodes CASSQGTAQETQYF.

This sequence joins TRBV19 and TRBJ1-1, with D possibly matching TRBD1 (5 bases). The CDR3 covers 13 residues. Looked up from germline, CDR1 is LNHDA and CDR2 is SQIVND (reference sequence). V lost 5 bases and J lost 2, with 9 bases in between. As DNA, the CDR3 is TGTGCCAGTAGTCTGACAGATAACACTGAAGCTTTCTTT. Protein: CASSLTDNTEAFF.

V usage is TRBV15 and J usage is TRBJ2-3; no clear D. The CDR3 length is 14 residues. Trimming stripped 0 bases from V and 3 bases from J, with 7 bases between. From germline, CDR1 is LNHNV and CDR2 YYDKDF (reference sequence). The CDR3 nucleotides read TGTGCCACCAGCAGAGAAAAAGGGACAGATACGCAGTATTTT. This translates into CATSREKGTDTQYF.

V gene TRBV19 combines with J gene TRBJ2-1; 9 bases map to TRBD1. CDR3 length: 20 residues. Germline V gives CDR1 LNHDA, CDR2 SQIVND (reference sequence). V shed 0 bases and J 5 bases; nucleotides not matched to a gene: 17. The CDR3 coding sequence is TGTGCCAGTAGTATAGATATACGGCTGTGGGGACAGGGTGTTAACAATGAGCAGTTCTTC. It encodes CASSIDIRLWGQGVNNEQFF.